This T cell receptor beta chain was identified in a study of blood T cell repertoires in COVID-19. Overall study: The United States, Italy and Spain were the sources of the acute and convalescent COVID-19 samples. The analysed material was cDNA or gDNA that came from T cells, B-cell-depleted T cells, or PBMCs.

The J segment lost 0 bases and the V segment lost 0 bases, leaving 5 bases of the junction unmatched. The CDR3 totals 18 residues. CDR1 is PRHDT, CDR2 FYEKMQ, per germline (reference sequence). The table came from immunoSEQ multiplex PCR; TCRdb's copy has only in-frame clones and leaves some out. Of fewer than 200,000 clones in the sample, about 90% are singletons; the top ten hold around 2.6%. The receptor was derived from a man in his forties with active or convalescent COVID-19. The rearrangement links TRBV13 to TRBJ1-6; TRBD1 aligns across 7 bases. Sequenced input: peripheral blood. The CDR3 loop is CASSLGKGASSYNSPLHF. In DNA form, the CDR3 reads TGTGCCAGCAGCTTAGGCAAGGGGGCGAGCTCCTATAATTCACCCCTCCACTTT.